These T cell receptor beta chains were read from a single sample in a study of T cell repertoires in cytomegalovirus infection. TCRdb fed the reads into MiXCR, producing one record per CDR3 protein. This table has around 450,000 distinct CDR3 sequences, roughly 10% appearing once. The sample was PBMCs. Receptors originate from a human donor in good health (CMV status not recorded). Some clones in this sample may be carry-over from other donors' samples. The CDR3 runs from the conserved cysteine through the conserved F or W. A D gene is named only where the DNA matches it firmly. Rows may omit the clone size; those that give it use once, few, many or a size class.

J gene	clone size	V gene	D gene	CDR3 length	CDR3 DNA	CDR3 protein
TRBJ1-3	many	TRBV12-3/TRBV12-4	NA	14	TGTGCCAGCAGTTTACGAGGGGAAGGAAACACCATATATTTT	CASSLRGEGNTIYF
TRBJ2-7	NA	TRBV19	NA	16	TGTGCCAGTAGCATAGGCAGGGGAAGATTCTCCTACGAGCAGTACTTC	CASSIGRGRFSYEQYF
TRBJ1-2	many	TRBV14	TRBD1	13	TGTGCCAGCAGCTACACAGGGGGCCATGGCTACACCTTC	CASSYTGGHGYTF
TRBJ2-7	many	TRBV7-2	NA	13	TGTGCCAGCAGCTCCCGGGGAGGTTACGAGCAGTACTTC	CASSSRGGYEQYF
TRBJ1-1	many	TRBV28	NA	11	TGTGCCAGCAAACAGAACACTGAAGCTTTCTTT	CASKQNTEAFF
TRBJ1-1	NA	TRBV4-1	NA	15	TGCGCCAGCAGCCAAGATATTAAAGGGGGCACTGAAGCTTTCTTT	CASSQDIKGGTEAFF
TRBJ1-5	many	TRBV6-5	NA	14	TGTGCCAGCAGTTACACCCTTTCGGGTCAGCCCCAGCATTTT	CASSYTLSGQPQHF
TRBJ2-1	many	TRBV14	TRBD2	19	TGTGCCAGCAGCCAAGAGAACAGCGGGAGGGCCAGAATCTCTAGTGAGCAGTTCTTC	CASSQENSGRARISSEQFF
TRBJ2-1	many	TRBV7-2	TRBD2	14	TGTGCCAGCAGCTTAGACTGGGGGGGCAATGAGCAGTTCTTC	CASSLDWGGNEQFF
TRBJ2-1	few	TRBV29-1	NA	16	TGCAGCGTTGAAGGAACAGGGAGGATCTCCTACAATGAGCAGTTCTTC	CSVEGTGRISYNEQFF
TRBJ2-3	many	TRBV12-3/TRBV12-4	NA	12	TGTGCCAGCAGGGCCAGGGAAGATACGCAGTATTTT	CASRAREDTQYF
TRBJ2-5	many	TRBV12-3/TRBV12-4	TRBD1	13	TGTGCCAGCAGACGACAGGGGCCGGAGACCCAGTACTTC	CASRRQGPETQYF
TRBJ1-4	few	TRBV18	NA	13	TGTGCCAGCTCCGGGCAGGGAGATGAAAAACTGTTTTTT	CASSGQGDEKLFF
TRBJ2-7	NA	TRBV28	TRBD2	13	TGTGCCAGCGGGAGGGTGGAACTCTACGAGCAGTACTTC	CASGRVELYEQYF
TRBJ1-5	many	TRBV19	TRBD1	16	TGTGCCTCGCATAACCGCGTCAGGGGGAGCGATCAGCCCCAGCATTTT	CASHNRVRGSDQPQHF
TRBJ2-2	many	TRBV7-7	NA	12	TGTGCTTGGGTTCGGGACACCGGGGAGCTGTTTTTT	CAWVRDTGELFF
TRBJ2-1	NA	TRBV18	TRBD1	15	TGTGCCAGCTCACAGACAGGGCACACCTACAATGAGCAGTTCTTC	CASSQTGHTYNEQFF
TRBJ1-1	many	TRBV7-9	NA	12	TGTGCCAGCAGCCCAGAGCCGGGTGAAGCTTTCTTT	CASSPEPGEAFF
TRBJ1-6	many	TRBV7-8	NA	15	TGTGCCAGCAGCTGGCCAGGGGACTATAATTCACCCCTCCACTTT	CASSWPGDYNSPLHF
TRBJ2-7	many	TRBV6-5	TRBD2	16	TGTGCCAGCAGTTATGGGGGGACTAGCGCCGCCTACGAGCAGTACTTC	CASSYGGTSAAYEQYF
TRBJ2-7	few	TRBV20-1	NA	14	TGCAGTGGGGTTAGCGGTAGCACCCCCTACGAGCAGTACTTC	CSGVSGSTPYEQYF
TRBJ2-1	few	TRBV9	TRBD2	19	TGTGCCAGCAGCGTAGCCAGATTTGGGACTAGCGGGAGCTACAATGAGCAGTTCTTC	CASSVARFGTSGSYNEQFF
TRBJ1-4	many	TRBV20-1	TRBD1	17	TGCAGTGCCACGATTGGGACAGGGGAGATGGCTAATGAAAAACTGTTTTTT	CSATIGTGEMANEKLFF
TRBJ2-2	many	TRBV4-2	NA	14	TGTGCCAGCAGGGGCAGGGCGAACACCGGGGAGCTGTTTTTT	CASRGRANTGELFF
TRBJ2-6	few	TRBV12-3/TRBV12-4	NA	14	TGTGCCAGCAGAACTAGTGCGGGGGCCAACGTCCTGACTTTC	CASRTSAGANVLTF
TRBJ1-1	NA	TRBV29-1	NA	11	TGCAGCGTTGTAAGGGGCACTGAAGCTTTCTTT	CSVVRGTEAFF
TRBJ2-1	many	TRBV29-1	NA	13	TGCAGCGTTGGGACAAACACCTACAATGAGCAGTTCTTC	CSVGTNTYNEQFF
TRBJ2-1	many	TRBV12-3/TRBV12-4	NA	14	TGTGCCAGCAGATCTCGGCCCTTACGCGGTGAGCAGTTCTTC	CASRSRPLRGEQFF
TRBJ1-1	many	TRBV9	NA	16	TGTGCCAGCAGCGTAGACTATAGGGGTTCGGACACTGAAGCTTTCTTT	CASSVDYRGSDTEAFF
TRBJ1-1	NA	TRBV10-3	NA	12	TGTGCCATCAGTGATCGGGCCGCTGAAGCTTTCTTT	CAISDRAAEAFF
TRBJ1-2	few	TRBV7-9	NA	14	TGTGCCAGCAGCCCTGGGGTGGAGGGCTATGGCTACACCTTC	CASSPGVEGYGYTF
TRBJ1-1	many	TRBV6-5	TRBD1	15	TGTGCCAGCACCGACTACGGGACAGGGAAGACTGAAGCTTTCTTT	CASTDYGTGKTEAFF
TRBJ1-6	many	TRBV20-1	NA	15	TGCAGTGCTAGAGATCGGTTCAGGGTTGGATCACCCCTCCACTTT	CSARDRFRVGSPLHF
TRBJ2-3	NA	TRBV11-2	NA	15	TGTGCCAGCAGCTTCCGCGGACGGGGGACAGATACGCAGTATTTT	CASSFRGRGTDTQYF
TRBJ2-1	many	TRBV7-2	NA	14	TGTGCCAGCAGCTCCCGGGACCACTACAATGAGCAGTTCTTC	CASSSRDHYNEQFF
TRBJ2-1	NA	TRBV11-2	NA	15	TGTGCCAGCAGCTTAGATGGGGGGCTCTACAATGAGCAGTTCTTC	CASSLDGGLYNEQFF
TRBJ2-7	many	TRBV2	TRBD2	16	TGTGCCAGCAGTGAATGGGTTAGCGGGAGTTTCTCCGAGCAGTACTTC	CASSEWVSGSFSEQYF
TRBJ2-3	NA	TRBV24-1	TRBD2	15	TGTGCCACCAGTGTGCTAGCGGGAGGGGCAGATACGCAGTATTTT	CATSVLAGGADTQYF
TRBJ1-1	few	TRBV6-2/TRBV6-3	NA	16	TGTGCCAGCAGTTTCCGACGCACCCTTTTTACTACTGAAGCTTTCTTT	CASSFRRTLFTTEAFF
TRBJ1-5	few	TRBV28	NA	14	TGTGCCAGCAGCAGCCCCTCGGGCAATCAGCCCCAGCATTTT	CASSSPSGNQPQHF
TRBJ2-7	many	TRBV3-1	TRBD1	13	TGTGCCAGCAGCCCGGACAGGGGGCGAAGGCAGTACTTC	CASSPDRGRRQYF
TRBJ1-5	NA	TRBV18	NA	14	TGTGCCAGCTCACCACGTTCCGTAAATCAGCCCCAGCATTTT	CASSPRSVNQPQHF
TRBJ1-3	many	TRBV6-5	TRBD1	14	TGTGCCAGCAGTAGGGGACAGGAGGGAAACACCATATATTTT	CASSRGQEGNTIYF
TRBJ2-5	NA	TRBV20-1	NA	15	TGCAGTGCTAGCCGGGGCATGAGCCTTCAAGAGACCCAGTACTTC	CSASRGMSLQETQYF
TRBJ2-1	few	TRBV7-3	TRBD2	17	TGTGCCAGCAGCTTAACTCCTACTAGCGGGGGGGCCGGTGAGCAGTTCTTC	CASSLTPTSGGAGEQFF
TRBJ2-3	many	TRBV19	TRBD1	16	TGTGCCAGTAGGATACAGGGGGCGCAGCCGACAGATACGCAGTATTTT	CASRIQGAQPTDTQYF
TRBJ2-1	many	TRBV11-2	TRBD2	15	TGTGCCAGCAGCTTCACTAGCGGGGGGGCCAGTGAGCAGTTCTTC	CASSFTSGGASEQFF
TRBJ2-7	few	TRBV20-1	TRBD1	15	TGCAGTGCTAGAAACTCCGGGACAGGGACCTACGAGCAGTACTTC	CSARNSGTGTYEQYF
TRBJ1-1	NA	TRBV29-1	TRBD1	13	TGCAGCGTTGATAGTGGGACAGCCACTGAAGCTTTCTTT	CSVDSGTATEAFF
TRBJ1-5	many	TRBV6-1	NA	15	TGTGCCAGCAGTAGGAGGGTCGGTGCATCGCAGCCCCAGCATTTT	CASSRRVGASQPQHF
TRBJ1-5	NA	TRBV20-1	TRBD1	13	TGCAGTGCTAGGACAGGGGTAAATCAGCCCCAGCATTTT	CSARTGVNQPQHF
TRBJ2-7	NA	TRBV20-1	NA	12	TGCAGTGTCCCGGGCCAATCCTACGAGCAGTACTTC	CSVPGQSYEQYF
TRBJ1-4	many	TRBV20-1	TRBD1	14	TGCAGTGCTAGGGCCGGGACAGGGAACGAAAAACTGTTTTTT	CSARAGTGNEKLFF